The 8 T cell receptor beta chains below were found in one sample sequenced in a study of cytomegalovirus exposure and HLA in healthy donors. A multiplex PCR was run with 60 Vbeta primers and 13 Jbeta primers. Method: immunoSEQ multiplex PCR; TCRdb's copy keeps in-frame clones and lacks some. Of fewer than 200,000 clones in the sample, roughly 80% were seen once. Sequenced material: PBMCs. These receptors were obtained from a human donor in good health.

The rearrangement links TRBV12-5 to TRBJ2-3; 8 bases align to TRBD1. This CDR3 comprises 16 residues. V was clipped by 10 bases and J by 4 bases; unmatched bases: 16. Germline values: CDR1 LGHNT, CDR2 FRNRAP. In nucleotides, the CDR3 is TGTGCTACCCACGCAGGGGGCGGCCATGGCCCAGATACGCAGTATTTT. It translates to CATHAGGGHGPDTQYF.

This chain connects TRBV6-7 to TRBJ2-5; 9 positions agree with TRBD2. TRBV6-7 counts as an open reading frame of uncertain function. The V gene end was trimmed by 2 bases and the J gene end by 3 bases; junction bases not matched to a gene: 4. The CDR3 runs 15 residues. The CDR3 nucleotides are TGTGCCAGCAGTTACAAGCGGGGGGCAGAAGAGACCCAGTACTTC. Amino acids: CASSYKRGAEETQYF.

The chain recombines TRBV5-1 with TRBJ2-7; TRBD1 agrees at 9 bases. Germline V gene sequence: CDR1 SGHRS, CDR2 YFSETQ. With V trimmed by 7 bases and J by 5 bases, 4 bases remained unmatched. CDR3 length equals 12 residues. The CDR3 spells CASRQGGNEQYF. CDR3 coding DNA: TGCGCCAGCCGACAGGGGGGTAACGAGCAGTACTTC.

This rearrangement joins TRBV5-6 to TRBJ1-5; D is uncertain. Trimming took 1 base from V and 0 from J, leaving 17 bases between them. The germline gives CDR1 SGHDT, CDR2 YYEEEE. The CDR3 is 18 residues long. The DNA for the CDR3 is TGTGCCAGCAGCTTGTGGGGAGATCTTAGCTATAGCAATCAGCCCCAGCATTTT. This gives the protein CASSLWGDLSYSNQPQHF.

The chain recombines TRBV5-1 with TRBJ2-2; weak D call: TRBD2 (6 bases). V lost 1 base and J lost 0, with 10 bases in between. Germline loops: CDR1 SGHRS, CDR2 YFSETQ. CDR3 length: 16 amino acids. CDR3 region: CASSLISGANTGELFF. Here the CDR3 DNA reads TGCGCCAGCAGCTTGATCTCGGGGGCGAACACCGGGGAGCTGTTTTTT.

The chain employs TRBV18 and TRBJ1-1; D call uncertain. With 3 bases removed from V and 6 bases from J, the gap between germline ends came to 11 bases. CDR3 size: 13 residues. Germline V gene lookup returns CDR1 KGHSH and CDR2 LQKENI. CDR3 amino acids: CASSPGVKAEAFF. DNA for the CDR3: TGTGCCAGCTCACCTGGAGTTAAAGCTGAAGCTTTCTTT.

In this sample, this clone turned up once. V is TRBV4-3 and J is TRBJ1-1; tentatively, D is TRBD1 (5 bases). With 0 bases removed from V and 8 bases from J, the gap between germline ends came to 13 bases. The length of the CDR3 is 14 residues. The V gene's germline CDR1 is LGHNA and CDR2 YSLEER. CDR3 region: CASSQDKGVREAFF. CDR3 nucleotide sequence: TGCGCCAGCAGCCAAGATAAAGGGGTGAGGGAAGCTTTCTTT.

V is TRBV7-9 and J is TRBJ1-2; D remains unclear. V was cut by 2 bases and J by 4 bases, with 5 bases left in between. Germline V gives CDR1 SEHNR, CDR2 FQNEAQ (reference sequence). The CDR3 consists of 12 residues. The CDR3 here is CASSLLLYGYTF. In nucleotides, the CDR3 is TGTGCCAGCAGCTTACTACTCTATGGCTACACCTTC.